The clone carrying this T cell receptor beta chain was observed many times. Antigen specificity is unknown. The data derive from a study of neurological immune-mediated disorders. General observations from the study: The expanded clones of different subjects shared no CDR3 amino acid sequences (suggesting private repertoires in all groups). It was the repertoires of 18 of 34 multiple sclerosis patients that phylogenetic grouping placed in one related-CDR3 cluster, which is a possible signature.

It was from 2 million PBMCs stored at -80 C that the unsorted libraries were obtained. TCRdb itself ran the 5' RACE reads through MiXCR, one entry per CDR3 protein. In the table there are some 26,000 distinct CDR3 sequences, 3.3% of which are singletons. The receptor's source is a woman in her twenties or thirties with multiple sclerosis. The sample was PBMCs.

CDR3 sequence (DNA): TGTGCCAGCAGCGACTACGGGACAGGGGGCAAGTATGAGCAGTTCTTC. Translation: CASSDYGTGGKYEQFF. The V gene is TRBV7-3, the J gene TRBJ2-1; TRBD1 agrees at 12 bases. Germline-derived CDR1 and CDR2 are SGHTA and FQGTGA. J lost 8 bases, V lost 5 bases, and 10 bases had no gene match. The CDR3 totals 16 residues.